The subject of this entry is one T cell receptor (beta chain). Its specificity is not known. This sample is part of a study of post-analysis software for immune sequencing data. Unique molecular identifiers were present in the TCR beta cDNA libraries. The yield from roughly 1 to 10 million T cells was 500,000 or so cDNA molecules in total. TCRdb re-derived calls from the PCR reads in MiXCR, one entry per CDR3 protein. The sample includes under 900,000 distinct CDR3 sequences, about 57% of them seen just once. General study results and limits: Patients had higher frequencies than controls of a few TRBV segments, including TRBV5-6, TRBV5-1 and TRBV20-1. Relative to controls, patients with multiple sclerosis showed significantly lower normalized Chao1 diversity.

The ends were cut back, 1 base at V and 13 bases at J, with 15 bases in the middle. The CDR3 length is 12 residues. Germline V CDR1 and CDR2: DFQATT, SNEGSKA (reference sequence). The sample consisted of blood. This chain connects TRBV20-1 to TRBJ2-3; unclear D gene. The origin of this receptor is a girl aged 5 to 17 with multiple sclerosis. The DNA of the CDR3 is TGCAGTGCTAGAGTAGGAGTTTACTTCGAGTATTTT. Translation: CSARVGVYFEYF.